The 13 T cell receptor beta chains below come from one sample, sequenced in a study of CD8+ T cells in alopecia areata. cDNA prepared by RNA extraction and subsequent reverse transcription served as the template for sequencing. Using immunoSEQ multiplex PCR, the repertoire was profiled, and TCRdb retains in-frame clones only, with some absent. The sample yields 270,000 or so clones, without any singletons. Cells from pooled cutaneous lymph nodes were sorted by CD4, CD8alpha, NKG2D, NKG2ACE and other markers. Input material: CD4+ T cells sorted from a lymph node. Every receptor here comes from a C3H/HeJ mouse with alopecia areata. The strain's MHC type: H2-k.

On this clone: The germline and genes are mouse ones. The CDR3 is cut off 4 residues early in the read; its end comes from the germline J gene. Other nucleotide sequences from this sample produce the same CDR3. The V call is TRBV1, the J call TRBJ1-1, with 11 bases identical to TRBD1. Germline V gene data show CDR1 as NSQYPW and CDR2 as LRSPGD (reference sequence). This CDR3 contains 14 residues. The J segment lost 3 bases and the V segment lost 3 bases, leaving 0 bases of the junction unmatched. CDR3 sequence reads: CTCSADRGHTEVFF. Partial CDR3 DNA: TGCACCTGCAGTGCGGACAGGGGGCACACA.

Remarks on this clone: Gene labels here are mouse ones. Coverage ceases 4 residues before the CDR3 finishes, and the germline J gene fills in the end. The rearrangement uses TRBV31 and TRBJ2-1; 7 nucleotides line up with TRBD2. This CDR3 has 14 amino acids. Germline V CDR1 and CDR2: GKSSPN, SITVG. Trimming removed 3 bases from V and 1 base from J; junction bases left unmatched: 3. The CDR3 region is CAWRQLGNYAEQFF. CDR3 bases read: TGTGCCTGGAGGCAACTGGGGAACTATGCT.

This clone has a handful of counts. A far larger clone is only one base removed, so a read error is likely. Each gene name is a mouse one. The CDR3 end falls 4 residues outside the read, so it is completed with the germline J gene. The chain employs TRBV4 and TRBJ2-2; possibly TRBD1 for D (5 bases). Germline CDR1 is LGHDT and CDR2 is YNNKQL (reference sequence). Trimming pared 6 bases from V and 1 base from J, leaving 6 bases between. The CDR3 covers 13 residues. The CDR3 bases that were read are TGTGCCAGCAGGGACAAAAACACCGGG. This translates into CASRDKNTG. In full, the CDR3 is CASRDKNTGQLYF. Complete variable domain (other parts from reference TRBV4 and TRBJ2-2): ETAVFQTPNYHVTQVGNEVSFNCKQTLGHDTMYWYKQDSKKLLKIMFSYNNKQLIVNETVPRRFSPQSSDKAHLNLRIKSVEPEDSAVYLCASRDKNTGQLYFGEGSKLTVL.

This clone occurred a few times. Because the CDR3's place on the DNA is in doubt, the DNA is left out and the CDR3 is given as listed by TCRdb. The gene names here belong to mouse. The chain has TRBV23 and TRBJ1-1; TRBD1 is the table's D call, not checked against the DNA. The CDR3 length is 14 residues, termini included. From germline, CDR1 is KGHTA and CDR2 FQNQQP. The CDR3 reads CAPAVNRANTEVFF.

In its sample, this clone was seen a few times. All gene names here are mouse names. The DNA ends 4 residues before the CDR3 does, and the rest of the CDR3 is filled in from the germline J gene. The V gene is TRBV1, the J gene TRBJ2-2; 10 nucleotides agree with TRBD1. CDR1 NSQYPW and CDR2 LRSPGD come from the germline V gene (reference sequence). The CDR3 length is 15 residues. With V trimmed by 7 bases and J by 0 bases, 2 bases remained unmatched. The CDR3 loop reads CTCKGQGTNTGQLYF. Partial CDR3 DNA: TGCACCTGCAAGGGACAGGGGACAAACACCGGG.

Comment on this clone: Gene names are mouse gene names. The read terminates 4 residues before the CDR3 end, so the remaining end is supplied by the germline J gene. This chain connects TRBV17 to TRBJ2-4, with TRBD2 matching 8 bases. J lost 0 bases, V lost 0 bases, and 2 bases had no gene match. CDR1 and CDR2 from the germline V gene are MNHDT and YYDKIL. The CDR3 covers 16 residues. The CDR3 bases that were read are TGTGCTAGCAGTAGAGACTGGGGGGCTAGTCAAAAC. This codes for CASSRDWGASQN. The CDR3, in full, reads CASSRDWGASQNTLYF.

There are many counts of this clone. Mouse gene names apply. The sequence runs out 4 residues before the end of the CDR3; the remainder is reconstructed from the germline J gene. The chain links TRBV14 to TRBJ2-1, with D perhaps matching TRBD1 (6 bases). Looked up from germline, CDR1 is SGHDT and CDR2 is FRDEAV. This CDR3 is built from 13 residues. V was trimmed by 6 bases and J by 3 bases, leaving 10 bases between them. This chain's CDR3 is CASTGQSYAEQFF. CDR3 DNA (partial): TGTGCCAGCACTGGACAGTCCTATGCT.

This clone was recorded a few times. The listed genes are named as in mouse. The read terminates 4 residues before the CDR3 end, so the remaining end is supplied by the germline J gene. The chain recombines TRBV31 with TRBJ2-2; possible D gene TRBD2, 5 bases. Trimming left V 4 bases short and J 4 bases short, with 10 bases between. Germline CDR1 is GKSSPN and CDR2 is SITVG. CDR3 length: 13 amino acids. The DNA read from the CDR3 is TGTGCCTGGAAGGCTGGGATCACCGGG. Translation: CAWKAGITG. The CDR3 as a whole reads CAWKAGITGQLYF.

This clone was observed a few times. Genes here carry mouse names. With the read ending 3 residues before the CDR3 end, the germline J gene is used to fill in that end. This chain joins TRBV19 and TRBJ1-6, with 9 bases lining up with TRBD1. TRBJ1-6 is given ORF status, its function remaining uncertain. Germline V gene data show CDR1 as FNHDT and CDR2 as SITEND (reference sequence). Unmatched junction bases numbered 1, after V lost 1 base and J lost 8 bases. The CDR3 contains 14 residues. Incomplete CDR3 DNA: TGTGCCAGCAGTATACGGGACAGGGATTCGCCC. Translation: CASSIRDRDSP. In full, the CDR3 reads CASSIRDRDSPLYF.

A word on this clone: The genes are named according to mouse. The CDR3 end is not reached by the read, which stops 4 residues before it; the germline J gene fills it in. The chain employs TRBV1 and TRBJ2-2; the match to TRBD1 covers 7 bases. With 5 bases clipped from V and 2 bases from J, the junction kept 2 bases outside the gene matches. The CDR3 totals 14 residues. Germline loops: CDR1 NSQYPW, CDR2 LRSPGD (reference sequence). The CDR3 spells CTCSLTGNTGQLYF. Incomplete CDR3 DNA: TGCACCTGCAGTCTGACAGGGAACACCGGG.

As to this clone: Here the gene names and germline are mouse. The sequence runs out 4 residues before the end of the CDR3; the remainder is reconstructed from the germline J gene. This sample includes further DNA sequences coding for the same CDR3. The J gene is TRBJ2-7, the V gene TRBV13-2; 9 bases are shared with TRBD2. The CDR3 covers 12 residues. Germline V gives CDR1 NNHNN, CDR2 SYGAGS (reference sequence). The CDR3: CASGTGGYEQYF. CDR3 DNA (partial): TGTGCCAGCGGGACTGGGGGTTAT.

This clone has more than one count but fewer than ten. Genes and germline come from the mouse. The sequenced part of the CDR3 DNA is TGTGCCAGCGGCACAGATTCGCCC. It codes for CASGTDSP. The whole CDR3 protein reads CASGTDSPLYF. The chain carries TRBV13-2 and TRBJ1-6; D uncertain. From the germline J gene comes the end of the CDR3, since the read stops 3 residues before it. TRBJ1-6 is identified as an open reading frame with a role that is uncertain. Trimming pared 5 bases from V and 8 bases from J, leaving 5 bases between. This CDR3 contains 11 residues. Germline CDR1 reads NNHNN; CDR2 reads SYGAGS (reference sequence).

In the case of this clone: The genes and germline here are from mouse. The CDR3 goes on 4 residues after the read ends, and that part is filled in from the germline J gene. J is TRBJ2-3 and V is TRBV13-3, with 8 bases lining up with TRBD2. CDR3 length: 14 residues. With V trimmed by 8 bases and J by 4 bases, 9 bases remained unmatched. CDR1 is NNHDY, CDR2 SYVADS, per germline. CDR3 bases read: TGTGCCAGTCGTCCTTGGGGGGGTTCAGAA. The encoded protein is CASRPWGGSE. Given in full, the CDR3 is CASRPWGGSETLYF.